This T cell receptor (beta chain) was obtained from a study of OX40 agonist ivuxolimab in advanced cancers. The table came from immunoSEQ multiplex PCR; TCRdb's copy has only in-frame clones and leaves some out. Here the sample spans about 71,000 clones, 84% being singletons. A word on this clone: The antigen remains undetermined. This same CDR3 is encoded by further DNA sequences in the sample.

The study's findings and limits: Doses of 0.1 to 3.0 mg/kg were accompanied by clonal expansion of CD4+ and CD8+ blood T cells by week 6. The specificity for antigen of the expanded peripheral T cells was not determined.

This CDR3 has 13 residues. CDR1 is SGHRS, CDR2 YFSETQ, per germline. With 0 bases removed from V and 3 bases from J, the gap between germline ends came to 7 bases. The sequences come from CD4+ or CD8+ T cells sorted from blood, collected in a trial of the OX40 agonist ivuxolimab. This chain joins TRBV5-1 and TRBJ2-7; D is ambiguous. This sequence originates from an adult with an advanced solid tumor such as melanoma, head and neck, liver or kidney cancer. CDR3 in amino acids: CASSLGTNYEQYF. CDR3 DNA: TGCGCCAGCAGCTTGGGGACGAACTACGAGCAGTACTTC.